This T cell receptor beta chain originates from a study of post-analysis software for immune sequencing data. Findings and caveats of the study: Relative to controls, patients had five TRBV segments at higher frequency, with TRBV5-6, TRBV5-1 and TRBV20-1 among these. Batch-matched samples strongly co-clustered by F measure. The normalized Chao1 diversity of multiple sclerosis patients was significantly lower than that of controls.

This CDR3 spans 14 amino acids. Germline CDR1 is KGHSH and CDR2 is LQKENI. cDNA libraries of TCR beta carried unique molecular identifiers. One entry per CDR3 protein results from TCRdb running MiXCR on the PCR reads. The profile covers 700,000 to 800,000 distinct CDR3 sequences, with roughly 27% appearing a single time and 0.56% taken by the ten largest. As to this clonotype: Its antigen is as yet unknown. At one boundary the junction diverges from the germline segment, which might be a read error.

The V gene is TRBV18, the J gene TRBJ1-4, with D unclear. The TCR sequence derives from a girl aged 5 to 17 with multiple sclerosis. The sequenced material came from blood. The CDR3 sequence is CASPPPRPNEKLFF. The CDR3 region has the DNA TGTGCCAGCCCACCACCGAGACCTAATGAAAAACTGTTTTTT. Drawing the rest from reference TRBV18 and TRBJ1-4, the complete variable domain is NAGVMQNPRHLVRRRGQEARLRCSPMKGHSHVYWYRQLPEEGLKFMVYLQKENIIDESGMPKERFSAEFPKEGPSILRIQQVVRGDSAAYFCASPPPRPNEKLFFGSGTQLSVL.